A single sample gave rise to the 2 T cell receptor beta chains below, sequenced in a study of T cells in narcolepsy (dated by TCRdb to 2016 to 2019). The library was built by means of the immunoSEQ multiplex PCR assay. As stored in TCRdb, this immuneACCESS dataset retains in-frame rearrangements with V and J assigned. A fraction of the clones does not appear; measured against another copy, unresolved V genes explain less than half of the discrepancy, and the remainder lacks a known reason. This sample has about 33,000 clones in its table, and 70% to 85% of those were observed once. Together, the top ten hold over 0.95% of the sample. Sequencing was done on a sample of CD45RA- memory CD4+ T cells from PBMCs. What the cell subset or site label conveys for this sample: memory T cells sorted ex vivo from peripheral blood. Receptor source: a human donor with narcolepsy.

This clone appeared a few times. This chain joins TRBV6-1 and TRBJ1-2; D not resolved. Per the germline V gene, CDR1 is MNHNS and CDR2 is SASEGT. Trimming removed 10 bases from V and 2 bases from J, with 14 bases in between. The CDR3 has 13 amino acids. CDR3 sequence: CATLGGWNYGYTF. Here the CDR3 DNA reads TGTGCCACCCTAGGAGGGTGGAACTATGGCTACACCTTC.

The chain is built from TRBV27 and TRBJ2-2, with D perhaps TRBD1 (5 bases). The CDR3 runs 13 residues. The V and J ends lost 2 bases and 6 bases respectively, with 7 bases between them. Germline CDR1 reads MNHEY; CDR2 reads SMNVEV (reference sequence). CDR3 loop: CASSLRGPGELFF. CDR3 in DNA: TGTGCCAGCAGTTTAAGGGGCCCCGGGGAGCTGTTTTTT.